What follows are 17 T cell receptor beta chains derived from one specimen sequenced in a study of blood T cell repertoires in COVID-19. Method: immunoSEQ multiplex PCR; TCRdb's copy keeps in-frame clones and lacks some. The repertoire consists of a few hundred thousand clones, with around 88% occurring once and the leading ten covering less than 3.5%. Sequenced material: peripheral blood. These receptors originate from a man aged 50 to 59 with active or convalescent COVID-19.

The chain uses TRBV7-9 and TRBJ2-7; no clear D gene. This CDR3 spans 14 amino acids. V gave up 5 bases and J gave up 3 bases, with 14 bases separating them. The V gene's germline CDR1 is SEHNR and CDR2 FQNEAQ (reference sequence). This CDR3 reads CASSVGSVSYEQYF. The CDR3 DNA reads TGTGCCAGCAGCGTCGGTAGTGTTAGCTACGAGCAGTACTTC. The whole variable domain, remainder taken from reference TRBV7-9 and TRBJ2-7, is DTGVSQNPRHKITKRGQNVTFRCDPISEHNRLYWYRQTLGQGPEFLTYFQNEAQLEKSRLLSDRFSAERPKGSFSTLEIQRTEQGDSAMYLCASSVGSVSYEQYFGPGTRLTVT.

The chain employs TRBV2 and TRBJ1-2, with unresolved D. V lost 2 bases and J lost 4, with 11 bases in between. CDR3 length: 14 amino acids. The germline V gene has CDR1 SNHLY and CDR2 FYNNEI. In nucleotides, the CDR3 is TGTGCCAGCAGTGAATTGGTTGGGAGCTATGGCTACACCTTC. This gives the protein CASSELVGSYGYTF.

This clone was detected ten times or more. The CDR3 region has the DNA TGTGCCAGCACCAGGAACTATGGCTACACCTTC. This codes for CASTRNYGYTF. V gene TRBV2 combines with J gene TRBJ1-2; the D is unclear. Germline V gene sequence: CDR1 SNHLY, CDR2 FYNNEI. The germline V and J ends were trimmed by 7 bases and 2 bases, with 5 bases remaining between them. The CDR3 covers 11 residues.

In this sample, this clone turned up once. This CDR3 is CASSLTGANVLTF. The CDR3 DNA reads TGTGCCAGCAGCCTTACTGGGGCCAACGTCCTGACTTTC. The gene calls are TRBV7-3 and TRBJ2-6; D remains unclear. The V gene's germline CDR1 is SGHTA and CDR2 FQGTGA. The CDR3 length is 13 residues. V lost 5 bases to trimming and J lost 2 bases, with 4 bases between them.

V and J are TRBV25-1 and TRBJ1-2; D may be TRBD1 (6 bases). V dropped 6 bases and J dropped 9 bases, with 14 bases sitting between them. Germline loops: CDR1 MGHDK, CDR2 SYGVNS. The CDR3 is 12 residues long. For the CDR3, the DNA is TGTGCCAGCAGCCTCGACAGGCAAAGCTACACCTTC. This encodes CASSLDRQSYTF.

The chain uses TRBV30 and TRBJ2-5; 9 positions match TRBD2. V lost 0 bases to trimming and J lost 5 bases; unmatched junction nucleotides: 7. Germline values: CDR1 GTSNPN, CDR2 SVGIG (reference sequence). CDR3 size: 15 residues. The CDR3 DNA follows: TGTGCCTGGAGTGTACGGGGACTAGCCCCCGAGACCCAGTACTTC. Translation: CAWSVRGLAPETQYF.

The chain is built from TRBV19 and TRBJ1-6; possibly TRBD1 for D (5 bases). This CDR3 region has 12 residues. Looked up from germline, CDR1 is LNHDA and CDR2 is SQIVND (reference sequence). The V and J ends lost 1 base and 11 bases respectively, with 6 bases between them. The CDR3 DNA sequence: TGTGCCAGTAGTATAGTAGGGGCACCCCTCCACTTT. This encodes CASSIVGAPLHF.

The chain combines TRBV6-6 with TRBJ2-1; D unclear. Germline CDR1 is MNHNY and CDR2 is SVGAGI (reference sequence). Trimming pared 0 bases from V and 4 bases from J, leaving 7 bases between. The CDR3 runs 14 residues. The CDR3 DNA reads TGTGCCAGCAGTTACTCGCAGGTGTACAATGAGCAGTTCTTC. Its protein is CASSYSQVYNEQFF.

This clone was counted a few times. DNA for the CDR3: TGTGCCAGCAGTCCCCTTAGCAGGGGCCCAAGACCCTCCTACGAGCAGTACTTC. This codes for CASSPLSRGPRPSYEQYF. V gene TRBV6-2 or TRBV6-3 combines with J gene TRBJ2-7, with D maybe TRBD1 (6 bases). Germline values: CDR1 MNHEY, CDR2 SVGEGT. V was trimmed by 5 bases and J by 0 bases, leaving 23 bases between them. The CDR3 loop spans 18 amino acids.

This chain connects TRBV12-3 or TRBV12-4 to TRBJ2-3, with 7 bases lining up with TRBD2. There are 12 residues in the CDR3. J gave up 6 bases and V 6 bases, and 3 bases lay outside the gene matches. CDR3 amino acids: CASSPGGDTQYF. CDR3 in DNA: TGTGCCAGCAGCCCCGGGGGGGATACGCAGTATTTT.

The rearrangement joins TRBV3-1 (or the pseudogene TRBV3-2) to TRBJ2-1; a possible D gene is TRBD2 (8 bases). The CDR3 spans 14 residues. Trimming cost V 10 bases and J 7 bases, with 20 bases left between them. CDR1 and CDR2 from the germline V gene are LGHDT and YNNKEL (reference sequence). CDR3: CATGGGLVGNEQFF. The CDR3 nucleotides read TGTGCCACAGGGGGGGGACTAGTGGGTAATGAGCAGTTCTTC.

The chain recombines TRBV18 with TRBJ1-1; 7 bases align to TRBD1. This CDR3 has 14 amino acids. Per germline, CDR1 KGHSH and CDR2 LQKENI. J was trimmed by 6 bases and V by 6 bases; bases with no gene match: 10. CDR3 residues: CASSQVQGSPEAFF. Here the CDR3 DNA reads TGTGCCAGCTCGCAAGTACAGGGGTCGCCTGAAGCTTTCTTT.

The chain recombines TRBV14 with TRBJ1-1; D is unclear. The CDR3 runs 15 residues. Germline V gene sequence: CDR1 SGHDN, CDR2 FVKESK. V was cut by 4 bases and J by 5 bases, with 17 bases left in between. CDR3 in amino acids: CASSPARKAGTEAFF. The CDR3 nucleotides read TGTGCCAGCAGCCCGGCCCGGAAGGCGGGGACTGAAGCTTTCTTT.

The chain joins TRBV27 to TRBJ2-1, with 12 bases aligning to TRBD2. Trimming cost V 3 bases and J 1 base; bases outside gene matches: 7. Looked up from germline, CDR1 is MNHEY and CDR2 is SMNVEV (reference sequence). This CDR3 is built from 18 residues. The CDR3 loop is CASSLGTSGSSSYNEQFF. CDR3 sequence (DNA): TGTGCCAGCAGTTTGGGGACTAGCGGGTCATCTTCCTACAATGAGCAGTTCTTC.

The chain combines TRBV15 with TRBJ2-7, with 8 bases fitting TRBD2. V gave up 4 bases and J gave up 9 bases; unmatched junction bases: 17. Germline V lookup: CDR1 LNHNV, CDR2 YYDKDF (reference sequence). CDR3 length: 16 residues. CDR3 protein: CATSISRGGPGGRQYF. Here the CDR3 DNA reads TGTGCCACCAGCATTTCGAGGGGGGGACCGGGAGGGAGGCAGTACTTC. Full variable domain (rest looked up from reference TRBV15 and TRBJ2-7): DAMVIQNPRYQVTQFGKPVTLSCSQTLNHNVMYWYQQKSSQAPKLLFHYYDKDFNNEADTPDNFQSRRPNTSFCFLDIRSPGLGDTAMYLCATSISRGGPGGRQYFGPGTRLTVT.

CDR3 in amino acids: CASSFIQGGYTEAFF. In DNA form, the CDR3 reads TGTGCCAGCAGCTTTATCCAGGGGGGCTACACTGAAGCTTTCTTT. The chain links TRBV5-4 to TRBJ1-1; TRBD1 agrees at 7 bases. The germline V gene encodes CDR1 SGHNT and CDR2 YYREEE (reference sequence). V shed 2 bases and J 3 bases; nucleotides not matched to a gene: 7. The CDR3 consists of 15 residues.

This clone was recorded once. Written as DNA, the CDR3 is TGCGCCAGCAGCCAAGATAGGGGGCAATTTTATGGCTACACCTTC. Its protein product is CASSQDRGQFYGYTF. The rearrangement links TRBV4-1 to TRBJ1-2; 7 bases align to TRBD1. This CDR3 is built from 15 residues. The V and J ends lost 0 bases and 5 bases, in that order; junction bases with no gene match: 6. Germline CDR1 and CDR2: MGHRA and YSYEKL.